One and the same sample provided the 18 T cell receptor beta chains below, sequenced in a study of blood T cell repertoires in COVID-19. Here immunoSEQ multiplex PCR was the method, and the copy in TCRdb shows in-frame clones only, minus some. The data show approximately 300,000 clones, 80% to 90% seen once. The sequencing sample was made of PBMCs or T cells enriched from blood (not recorded which). Receptors originate from a woman aged 18-29 years who had recovered from COVID-19.

The chain links TRBV7-2 to TRBJ2-7; 8 bases map to TRBD2. The CDR3 is 15 residues long. CDR1 is SGHTA and CDR2 is FQGNSA in the germline V gene. J lost 4 bases, V lost 5 bases, and 10 bases had no gene match. CDR3 nucleotide sequence: TGTGCCAGCAGCGCCCGAGGTAGCGGGGTTTACGAGCAGTACTTC. It yields the protein CASSARGSGVYEQYF.

This clone was seen once. The chain joins TRBV10-1 to TRBJ2-7; D ambiguous. The germline V gene has CDR1 WNHNN and CDR2 SYGVQD (reference sequence). Trimming left V 6 bases short and J 6 bases short, with 15 bases between. This CDR3 contains 13 residues. DNA of the CDR3: TGCGCCAGCAGCCCGAGTGTACGAGGCGAGCAGTACTTC. The encoded protein is CASSPSVRGEQYF.

The chain is built from TRBV15 and TRBJ1-2; 10 bases are a match to TRBD1. The ends lost 1 base at V and 8 bases at J; junction bases unmatched: 16. The V gene's germline CDR1 is LNHNV and CDR2 YYDKDF (reference sequence). The CDR3 consists of 18 residues. As DNA, the CDR3 is TGTGCCACCAGCAGAGGCAGGGCCGGGGACAGGGGAAGTTGGGGCTACACCTTC. It specifies CATSRGRAGDRGSWGYTF.

This sequence joins TRBV30 and TRBJ1-3; no clear D gene. Germline CDR1 and CDR2: GTSNPN and SVGIG (reference sequence). Trimming took 2 bases from V and 4 from J, leaving 9 bases between them. The CDR3 is made up of 13 amino acids. The DNA for the CDR3 is TGTGCCTGGAGTCGGAGTCGGGGAAACACCATATATTTT. This encodes CAWSRSRGNTIYF.

In the case of this clone: Distinct nucleotide sequences in the sample also encode this CDR3. The chain carries TRBV6-1 and TRBJ2-5, with D possibly being TRBD2 (6 bases). Germline V gives CDR1 MNHNS, CDR2 SASEGT. The CDR3 runs to 14 residues. With 1 base removed from V and 2 bases from J, the gap between germline ends came to 8 bases. CDR3 nucleotides: TGTGCCAGCAGTGAAGGGGGGGTTCAAGAGACCCAGTACTTC. Translation gives CASSEGGVQETQYF.

The CDR3 protein is CASSLGHLGTGELFF. CDR3 nucleotides: TGCGCCAGCAGCCTCGGACACCTCGGGACCGGGGAGCTGTTTTTT. V and J are TRBV5-1 and TRBJ2-2; tentative D call: TRBD1 (5 bases). CDR1 is SGHRS, CDR2 YFSETQ, per germline. This CDR3 is built from 15 residues. The V and J ends lost 4 bases and 5 bases respectively, with 15 bases between them.

This clone was observed a few times. This sequence joins TRBV28 and TRBJ2-2; 10 bases fit TRBD1. Germline trimming cut 3 bases from V and 6 bases from J; bases unmatched to any gene: 1. Germline assignment: CDR1 MDHEN and CDR2 SYDVKM. This CDR3 contains 14 residues. The CDR3 nucleotides read TGTGCCAGCAGTTTGACAGGGGGCGCCGGGGAGCTGTTTTTT. This codes for CASSLTGGAGELFF.

The CDR3 region is CASSQGLARYEQYF. The CDR3 bases are TGCGCCAGCAGCCAAGGACTAGCGCGATACGAGCAGTACTTC. V is TRBV4-1 and J is TRBJ2-7; TRBD2 matches at 8 bases. There are 14 residues in the CDR3. After removal of 1 base from V and 4 bases from J, the junction contained 3 bases not matched to a gene. CDR1 and CDR2 (germline): MGHRA, YSYEKL.

The chain has TRBV19 and TRBJ2-1; D is possibly TRBD2 (6 bases). CDR1 is LNHDA, CDR2 SQIVND, per germline (reference sequence). This CDR3 contains 15 residues. V lost 3 bases and J lost 4, with 13 bases in between. CDR3 in amino acids: CASSIWGESYNEQFF. CDR3 nucleotide sequence: TGTGCCAGTAGTATCTGGGGGGAAAGTTACAATGAGCAGTTCTTC. Full variable domain (remainder filled in from reference TRBV19 and TRBJ2-1): DGGITQSPKYLFRKEGQNVTLSCEQNLNHDAMYWYRQDPGQGLRLIYYSQIVNDFQKGDIAEGYSVSREKKESFPLTVTSAQKNPTAFYLCASSIWGESYNEQFFGPGTRLTVL.

The table lists this clone with a count of one. The rearrangement joins TRBV19 to TRBJ2-7, with TRBD1 identical over 7 bases. The CDR3 spans 13 residues. With 3 bases clipped from V and 2 bases from J, the junction kept 1 base outside the gene matches. Germline values: CDR1 LNHDA, CDR2 SQIVND (reference sequence). CDR3 bases: TGTGCCAGTAGTATCGACAGGGCCTACGAGCAGTACTTC. It encodes CASSIDRAYEQYF.

This chain joins TRBV5-4 and TRBJ2-7, with TRBD1 identical over 10 bases. Germline V CDR1 and CDR2: SGHNT, YYREEE (reference sequence). This CDR3 comprises 17 residues. The V gene end was trimmed by 5 bases and the J gene end by 3 bases; junction bases not matched to a gene: 14. The CDR3 here is CASREAPGTGENYEQYF. The CDR3 DNA reads as TGTGCCAGCAGGGAGGCCCCTGGGACAGGGGAAAACTACGAGCAGTACTTC.

V usage is TRBV11-1 and J usage is TRBJ2-1; 13 bases line up with TRBD2. With V trimmed by 5 bases and J by 4 bases, 2 bases remained unmatched. This CDR3 has 15 residues. The germline gives CDR1 SGHAT, CDR2 FQDESV (reference sequence). The CDR3 region is CASSPGLAGYNEQFF. CDR3 DNA sequence: TGTGCCAGCAGCCCGGGACTAGCGGGATACAATGAGCAGTTCTTC.

V gene TRBV5-1 combines with J gene TRBJ2-7, with 8 bases aligning to TRBD1. The trim removed 5 bases at V and 2 bases at J, leaving 9 bases unmatched. The CDR3 is 15 amino acids. Per germline, CDR1 SGHRS and CDR2 YFSETQ. The CDR3 sequence is CASRPGTGFTYEQYF. CDR3 DNA sequence: TGCGCCAGCAGGCCCGGGACAGGATTCACCTACGAGCAGTACTTC.

The rearrangement joins TRBV18 to TRBJ1-2; 7 bases match TRBD1. The CDR3 totals 13 residues. In germline, CDR1 is KGHSH, CDR2 LQKENI. V gave up 6 bases and J gave up 2 bases; unmatched junction bases: 3. CDR3 nucleotide sequence: TGTGCCAGCTCCACAGGGGCCAACTATGGCTACACCTTC. Its protein product is CASSTGANYGYTF. Together with reference TRBV18 and TRBJ1-2, the CDR3 gives the full variable domain: NAGVMQNPRHLVRRRGQEARLRCSPMKGHSHVYWYRQLPEEGLKFMVYLQKENIIDESGMPKERFSAEFPKEGPSILRIQQVVRGDSAAYFCASSTGANYGYTFGSGTRLTVV.

This clone showed up just a few times. This rearrangement joins TRBV7-9 to TRBJ1-4, with 8 nucleotides matching TRBD1. CDR3 length: 17 amino acids. CDR1 is SEHNR and CDR2 is FQNEAQ in the germline V gene (reference sequence). J lost 8 bases, V lost 5 bases, and 16 bases had no gene match. The CDR3 DNA is TGTGCCAGCAGCATCGGGACAGGCCAAATGTGGGACGAAAAACTGTTTTTT. It codes for CASSIGTGQMWDEKLFF.

The rearrangement links TRBV18 to TRBJ2-7; possible D gene TRBD1, 6 bases. The CDR3 consists of 13 residues. CDR1 KGHSH and CDR2 LQKENI come from the germline V gene. Trimming cost V 4 bases and J 6 bases, with 13 bases left between them. The CDR3 protein is CASSRQGSSEQYF. CDR3 in DNA: TGTGCCAGCTCACGTCAGGGGAGTAGCGAGCAGTACTTC.

The genes are TRBV27 and TRBJ1-1, with no clear D. Germline V gene lookup returns CDR1 MNHEY and CDR2 SMNVEV (reference sequence). Trimming took 0 bases from V and 7 from J, leaving 12 bases between them. This CDR3 has 14 amino acids. The CDR3 DNA follows: TGTGCCAGCAGTTTATCACCCTCAACGGTTGAAGCTTTCTTT. This codes for CASSLSPSTVEAFF.

The chain uses TRBV6-1 and TRBJ1-3, with D tentatively TRBD1 (5 bases). CDR1 is MNHNS and CDR2 is SASEGT in the germline V gene. V shed 0 bases and J shed 1 base, with 10 bases lying between them. The CDR3 contains 16 residues. CDR3 DNA: TGTGCCAGCAGTGAAGCCCTGGGGCAGTCTGGAAACACCATATATTTT. Residues: CASSEALGQSGNTIYF.